A selection of T cell receptor beta chains follows, all from one sample in a study of shared clonotypes between healthy human individuals. Sequencing used immunoSEQ multiplex PCR; TCRdb keeps in-frame clones, though not all of them. Here the sample spans 1,400,000 or so clones, approximately 98.5% being singletons. Material for sequencing was naive CD4+ T cells sorted from blood. The receptors come from a man between 25 and 39 years old in good health. The conserved cysteine and the conserved F or W are not part of the CDR3 here.

CDR3 length: 10; V gene: TRBV6-5; J gene: TRBJ2-5; CDR3 protein: ASSSVPETQY
CDR3 length: 11; V gene: TRBV28; J gene: TRBJ1-2; CDR3 protein: ASQLGQDYGYT
CDR3 length: 15; V gene: TRBV2; J gene: TRBJ2-1; CDR3 protein: ASSISGQGGSYNEQF
CDR3 length: 10; V gene: TRBV18; J gene: TRBJ2-7; CDR3 protein: ASSPDRVEQY
CDR3 length: 11; V gene: TRBV18; J gene: TRBJ1-2; CDR3 protein: ASSPSGAYGYT
CDR3 length: 10; V gene: TRBV5-6; J gene: TRBJ2-7; CDR3 protein: ASSLPGSEQY
CDR3 length: 16; V gene: TRBV27; J gene: TRBJ2-2; CDR3 protein: ASSLVGQGYGAGGELF
CDR3 length: 12; V gene: TRBV28; J gene: TRBJ1-5; CDR3 protein: ASSYRVLNQPQH
CDR3 length: 13; V gene: TRBV5-6; J gene: TRBJ2-1; CDR3 protein: ASSYGLAGYNEQF
CDR3 length: 11; V gene: TRBV28; J gene: TRBJ1-4; CDR3 protein: ASSFRGGEKLF
CDR3 length: 10; V gene: TRBV30; J gene: TRBJ2-7; CDR3 protein: AWSEGSYEQY
CDR3 length: 14; V gene: TRBV14; J gene: TRBJ2-2; CDR3 protein: ASSQRAWRNTGELF
CDR3 length: 9; V gene: TRBV5-5; J gene: TRBJ2-2; CDR3 protein: ASSSQGRLF
CDR3 length: 11; V gene: TRBV5-4; J gene: TRBJ2-7; CDR3 protein: ASSLPDSYEQY
CDR3 length: 15; V gene: TRBV27; J gene: TRBJ2-1; CDR3 protein: ASSLSRLAATYNEQF
CDR3 length: 14; V gene: TRBV14; J gene: TRBJ2-2; CDR3 protein: ASSLSGRAWTGELF
CDR3 length: 11; V gene: TRBV6-6; J gene: TRBJ2-2; CDR3 protein: ASSSLATGELF
CDR3 length: 13; V gene: TRBV5-6; J gene: TRBJ2-5; CDR3 protein: ASSLGPGPGETQY
CDR3 length: 11; V gene: TRBV7-9; J gene: TRBJ2-7; CDR3 protein: ASSLKPTAEQY
CDR3 length: 11; V gene: TRBV9; J gene: TRBJ1-1; CDR3 protein: ASSAGMNTEAF
CDR3 length: 11; V gene: TRBV5-6; J gene: TRBJ1-2; CDR3 protein: ASTPAGVWGYT
CDR3 length: 12; V gene: TRBV28; J gene: TRBJ2-7; CDR3 protein: ASSEGQGVYEQY
CDR3 length: 13; V gene: TRBV5-1; J gene: TRBJ2-6; CDR3 protein: ASREQVAGANVLT
CDR3 length: 13; V gene: TRBV6-6; J gene: TRBJ2-3; CDR3 protein: ASSYSKWSTDTQY
CDR3 length: 8; V gene: TRBV20-1; J gene: TRBJ2-1; CDR3 protein: SATLAGQF
CDR3 length: 12; V gene: TRBV5-4; J gene: TRBJ1-2; CDR3 protein: ASSLFGQPYGYT
CDR3 length: 13; V gene: TRBV18; J gene: TRBJ1-5; CDR3 protein: ASSPTDSYHQPQH
CDR3 length: 12; V gene: TRBV5-1; J gene: TRBJ2-1; CDR3 protein: ASSLAGEYNEQF
CDR3 length: 16; V gene: TRBV11-3; J gene: TRBJ2-2; CDR3 protein: ASSLVPMRGLNTGELF
CDR3 length: 13; V gene: TRBV10-1; J gene: TRBJ2-7; CDR3 protein: ASSEAGGPVYEQY
CDR3 length: 11; V gene: TRBV2; J gene: TRBJ2-5; CDR3 protein: ASSDTSGETQY
CDR3 length: 14; V gene: TRBV15; J gene: TRBJ2-2; CDR3 protein: ATSRTTSGSSGELF
CDR3 length: 11; V gene: TRBV5-5; J gene: TRBJ2-1; CDR3 protein: ASSWVPYNEQF
CDR3 length: 13; V gene: TRBV7-8; J gene: TRBJ1-5; CDR3 protein: ASSRGTGGNQPQH
CDR3 length: 14; V gene: TRBV2; J gene: TRBJ1-1; CDR3 protein: ASTWGDRLSNTEAF
CDR3 length: 11; V gene: TRBV7-3; J gene: TRBJ1-1; CDR3 protein: ASRGGRGTEAF
CDR3 length: 10; V gene: TRBV19; J gene: TRBJ1-4; CDR3 protein: ASDQGAGSTF
CDR3 length: 13; V gene: TRBV11-2; J gene: TRBJ2-2; CDR3 protein: ASSLAAPNTGELF
CDR3 length: 13; V gene: TRBV5-5; J gene: TRBJ2-3; CDR3 protein: ASSFSGLGLDTQY
CDR3 length: 12; V gene: TRBV11-2; J gene: TRBJ2-1; CDR3 protein: ASSLAGMGGEQF
CDR3 length: 13; V gene: TRBV14; J gene: TRBJ1-2; CDR3 protein: ASSQGLGQTYGYT
CDR3 length: 13; V gene: TRBV5-4; J gene: TRBJ2-1; CDR3 protein: ASSLGGDSYNEQF